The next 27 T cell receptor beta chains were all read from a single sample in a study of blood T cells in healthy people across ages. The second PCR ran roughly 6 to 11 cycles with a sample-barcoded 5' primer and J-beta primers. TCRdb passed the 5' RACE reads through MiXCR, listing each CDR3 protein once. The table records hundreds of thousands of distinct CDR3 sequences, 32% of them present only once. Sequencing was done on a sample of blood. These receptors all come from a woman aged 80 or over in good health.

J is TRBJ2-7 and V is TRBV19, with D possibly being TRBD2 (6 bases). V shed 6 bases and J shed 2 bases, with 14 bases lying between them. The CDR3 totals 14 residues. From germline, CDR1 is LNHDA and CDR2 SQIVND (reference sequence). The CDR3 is CASSPDSGAYEQYF. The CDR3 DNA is TGTGCCAGTAGCCCAGATAGCGGAGCCTACGAGCAGTACTTC.

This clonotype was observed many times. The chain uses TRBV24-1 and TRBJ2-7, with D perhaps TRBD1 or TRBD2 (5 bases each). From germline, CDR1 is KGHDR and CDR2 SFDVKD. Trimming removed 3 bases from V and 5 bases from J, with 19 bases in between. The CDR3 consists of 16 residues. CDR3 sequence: CATSDAAGTRLHEQYF. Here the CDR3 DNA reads TGTGCCACCAGTGATGCAGCCGGGACGCGCCTTCACGAGCAGTACTTC.

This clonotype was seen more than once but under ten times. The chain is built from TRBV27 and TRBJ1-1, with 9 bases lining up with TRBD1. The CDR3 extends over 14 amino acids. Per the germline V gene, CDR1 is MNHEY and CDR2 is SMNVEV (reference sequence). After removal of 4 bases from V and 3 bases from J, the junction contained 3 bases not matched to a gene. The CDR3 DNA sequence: TGTGCCAGCAGTTACACAGGGGGCTACACTGAAGCTTTCTTT. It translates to CASSYTGGYTEAFF.

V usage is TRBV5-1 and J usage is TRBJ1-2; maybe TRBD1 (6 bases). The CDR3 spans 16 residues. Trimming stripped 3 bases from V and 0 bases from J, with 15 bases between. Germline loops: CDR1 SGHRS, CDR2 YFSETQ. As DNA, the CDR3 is TGCGCCAGCAGCTCAGATCCGGGGGCGGCTAACTATGGCTACACCTTC. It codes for CASSSDPGAANYGYTF. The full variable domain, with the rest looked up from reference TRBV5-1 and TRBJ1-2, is KAGVTQTPRYLIKTRGQQVTLSCSPISGHRSVSWYQQTPGQGLQFLFEYFSETQRNKGNFPGRFSGRQFSNSRSEMNVSTLELGDSALYLCASSSDPGAANYGYTFGSGTRLTVV.

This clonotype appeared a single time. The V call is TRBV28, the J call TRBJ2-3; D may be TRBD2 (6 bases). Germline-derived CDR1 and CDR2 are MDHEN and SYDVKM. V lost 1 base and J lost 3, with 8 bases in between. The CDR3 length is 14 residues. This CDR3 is CASSLYRETDTQYF. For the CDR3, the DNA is TGTGCCAGCAGTTTATACCGGGAGACAGATACGCAGTATTTT. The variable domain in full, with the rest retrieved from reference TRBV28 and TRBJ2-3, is DVKVTQSSRYLVKRTGEKVFLECVQDMDHENMFWYRQDPGLGLRLIYFSYDVKMKEKGDIPEGYSVSREKKERFSLILESASTNQTSMYLCASSLYRETDTQYFGPGTRLTVL.

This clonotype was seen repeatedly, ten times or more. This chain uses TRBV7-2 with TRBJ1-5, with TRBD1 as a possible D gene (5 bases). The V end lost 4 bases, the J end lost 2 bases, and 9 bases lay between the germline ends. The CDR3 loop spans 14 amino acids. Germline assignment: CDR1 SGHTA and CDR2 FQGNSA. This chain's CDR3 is CASSYPGGNQPQHF. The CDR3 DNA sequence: TGTGCCAGCAGCTACCCGGGGGGCAATCAGCCCCAGCATTTT. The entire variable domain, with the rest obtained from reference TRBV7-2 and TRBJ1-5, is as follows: GAGVSQSPSNKVTEKGKDVELRCDPISGHTALYWYRQSLGQGLEFLIYFQGNSAPDKSGLPSDRFSAERTGGSVSTLTIQRTQQEDSAVYLCASSYPGGNQPQHFGDGTRLSIL.

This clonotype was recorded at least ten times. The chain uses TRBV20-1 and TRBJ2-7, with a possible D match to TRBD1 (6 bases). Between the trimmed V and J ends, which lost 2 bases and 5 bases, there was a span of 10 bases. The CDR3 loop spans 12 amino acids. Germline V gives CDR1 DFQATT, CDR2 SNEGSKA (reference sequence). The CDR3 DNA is TGCAGTGCTAGACAGGGGCACGACGAGCAGTACTTC. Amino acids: CSARQGHDEQYF.

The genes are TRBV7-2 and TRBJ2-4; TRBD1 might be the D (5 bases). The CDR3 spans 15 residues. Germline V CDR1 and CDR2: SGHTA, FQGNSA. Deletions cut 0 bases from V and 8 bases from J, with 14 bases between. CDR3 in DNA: TGTGCCAGCAGCTTAGCGACGGCAGGGTTGGACATTCAGTACTTC. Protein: CASSLATAGLDIQYF.

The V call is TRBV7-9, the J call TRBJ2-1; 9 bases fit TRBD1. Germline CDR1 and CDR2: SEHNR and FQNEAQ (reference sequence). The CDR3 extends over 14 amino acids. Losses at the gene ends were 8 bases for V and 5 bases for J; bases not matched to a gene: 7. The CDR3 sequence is CASRRDRVNNEQFF. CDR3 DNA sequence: TGTGCCAGCCGGAGGGACAGGGTAAACAATGAGCAGTTCTTC.

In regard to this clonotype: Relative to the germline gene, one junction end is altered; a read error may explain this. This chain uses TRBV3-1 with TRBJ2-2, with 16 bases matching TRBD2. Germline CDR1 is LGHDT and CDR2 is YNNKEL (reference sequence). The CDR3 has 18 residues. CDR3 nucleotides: TGTGCCGGCAGCCAAGGGACTAGCGGGGGGGCCGGCACCGGGGAGCTGTTTTTT. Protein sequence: CAGSQGTSGGAGTGELFF.

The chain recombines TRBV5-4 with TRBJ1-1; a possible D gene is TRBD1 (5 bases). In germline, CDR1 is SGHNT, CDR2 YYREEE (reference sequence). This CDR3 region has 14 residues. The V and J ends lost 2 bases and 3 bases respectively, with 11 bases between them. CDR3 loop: CASSFIGGDTEAFF. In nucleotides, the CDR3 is TGTGCCAGCAGCTTTATTGGGGGGGACACTGAAGCTTTCTTT.

CDR3 loop: CASSLVVGTSGGLSYNEQFF. The DNA for the CDR3 is TGCGCCAGCAGCTTGGTCGTCGGGACTAGCGGGGGATTATCCTACAATGAGCAGTTCTTC. The chain has TRBV5-1 and TRBJ2-1, with 14 bases lining up with TRBD2. V lost 0 bases to trimming and J lost 1 base; unmatched junction nucleotides: 9. Germline V CDR1 and CDR2: SGHRS, YFSETQ. The CDR3 totals 20 residues. Based on the CDR3 plus reference TRBV5-1 and TRBJ2-1, the full variable domain is KAGVTQTPRYLIKTRGQQVTLSCSPISGHRSVSWYQQTPGQGLQFLFEYFSETQRNKGNFPGRFSGRQFSNSRSEMNVSTLELGDSALYLCASSLVVGTSGGLSYNEQFFGPGTRLTVL.

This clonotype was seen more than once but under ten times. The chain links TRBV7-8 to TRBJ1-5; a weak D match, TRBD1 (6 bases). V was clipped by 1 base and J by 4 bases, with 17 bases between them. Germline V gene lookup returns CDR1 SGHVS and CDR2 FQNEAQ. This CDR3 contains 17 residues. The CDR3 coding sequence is TGTGCCAGCAGCTTAGATTTCGGCAGGGGATTAAATCAGCCCCAGCATTTT. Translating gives CASSLDFGRGLNQPQHF.

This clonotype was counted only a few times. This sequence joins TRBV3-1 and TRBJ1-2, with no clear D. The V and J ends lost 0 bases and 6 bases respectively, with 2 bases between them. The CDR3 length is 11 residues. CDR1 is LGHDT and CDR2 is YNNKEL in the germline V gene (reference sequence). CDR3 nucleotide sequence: TGTGCCAGCAGCCAAGAACATGGCTACACCTTC. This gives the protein CASSQEHGYTF.

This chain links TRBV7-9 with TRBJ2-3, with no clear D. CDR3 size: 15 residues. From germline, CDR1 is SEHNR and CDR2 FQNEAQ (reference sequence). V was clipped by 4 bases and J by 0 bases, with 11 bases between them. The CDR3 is CASSSCRSSTDTQYF. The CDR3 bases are TGTGCCAGCAGCTCCTGTCGGTCGAGCACAGATACGCAGTATTTT.

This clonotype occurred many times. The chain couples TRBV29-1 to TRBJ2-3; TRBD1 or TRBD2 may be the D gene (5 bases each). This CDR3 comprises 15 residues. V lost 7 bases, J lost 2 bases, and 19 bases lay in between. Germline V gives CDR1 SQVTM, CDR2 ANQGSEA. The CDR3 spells CSAREGQTNTDTQYF. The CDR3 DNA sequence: TGCAGCGCCCGCGAGGGGCAGACCAACACAGATACGCAGTATTTT.

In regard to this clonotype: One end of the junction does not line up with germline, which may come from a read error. The chain's CDR3 is CSSSLAGDEQFF. In DNA, the CDR3 is TGTTCCAGCAGCTTAGCTGGAGATGAGCAGTTCTTC. This rearrangement joins TRBV7-9 to TRBJ2-1, with D uncertain. This CDR3 is 12 amino acids long. CDR1 is SEHNR and CDR2 is FQNEAQ in the germline V gene (reference sequence). The full variable domain, with the rest looked up from reference TRBV7-9 and TRBJ2-1, is DTGVSQNPRHKITKRGQNVTFRCDPISEHNRLYWYRQTLGQGPEFLTYFQNEAQLEKSRLLSDRFSAERPKGSFSTLEIQRTEQGDSAMYLCSSSLAGDEQFFGPGTRLTVL.

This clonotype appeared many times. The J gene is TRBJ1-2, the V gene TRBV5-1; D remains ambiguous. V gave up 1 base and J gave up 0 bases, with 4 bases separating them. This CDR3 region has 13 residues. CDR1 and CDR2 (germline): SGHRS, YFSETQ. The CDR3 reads CASSLSANYGYTF. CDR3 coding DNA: TGCGCCAGCAGCTTGTCCGCTAACTATGGCTACACCTTC.

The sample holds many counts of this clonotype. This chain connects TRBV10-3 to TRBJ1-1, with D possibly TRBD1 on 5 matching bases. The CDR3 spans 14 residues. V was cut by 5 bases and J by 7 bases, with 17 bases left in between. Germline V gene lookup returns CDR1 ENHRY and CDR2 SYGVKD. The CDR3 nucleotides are TGTGCCATCAGTTTCGACGGGGGGAAGGATGAAGCTTTCTTT. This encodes CAISFDGGKDEAFF.

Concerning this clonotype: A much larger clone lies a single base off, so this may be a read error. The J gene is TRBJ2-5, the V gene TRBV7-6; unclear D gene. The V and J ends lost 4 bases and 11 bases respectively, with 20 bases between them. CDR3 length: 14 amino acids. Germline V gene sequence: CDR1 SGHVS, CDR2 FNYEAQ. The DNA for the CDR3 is TGTGCCAGCAGCTCTTTCGCAGTTAAGGATGAGCAGTACTTC. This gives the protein CASSSFAVKDEQYF.

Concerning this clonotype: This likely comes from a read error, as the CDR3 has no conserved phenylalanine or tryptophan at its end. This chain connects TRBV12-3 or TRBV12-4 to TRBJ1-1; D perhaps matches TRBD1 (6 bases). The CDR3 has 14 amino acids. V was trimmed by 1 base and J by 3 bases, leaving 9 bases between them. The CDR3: CASSLGQGHTEAFL. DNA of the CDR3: TGTGCCAGCAGTTTAGGGCAGGGGCACACTGAAGCTTTCTTG.

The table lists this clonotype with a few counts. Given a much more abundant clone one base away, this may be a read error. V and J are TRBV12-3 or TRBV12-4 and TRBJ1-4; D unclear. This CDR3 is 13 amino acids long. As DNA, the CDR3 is TGTGCCAGCCAAAAAGGAATTAATGAAAAACGGTTTTTT. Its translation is CASQKGINEKRFF.

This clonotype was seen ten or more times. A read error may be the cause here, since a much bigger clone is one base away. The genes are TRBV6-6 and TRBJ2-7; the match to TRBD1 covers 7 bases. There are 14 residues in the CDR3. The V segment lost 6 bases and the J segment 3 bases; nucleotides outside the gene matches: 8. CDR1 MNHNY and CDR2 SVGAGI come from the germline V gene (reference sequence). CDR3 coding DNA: TGTGCCAGCAGATCCGGGACAGTACGCTACGAGCAGTACTTC. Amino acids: CASRSGTVRYEQYF.

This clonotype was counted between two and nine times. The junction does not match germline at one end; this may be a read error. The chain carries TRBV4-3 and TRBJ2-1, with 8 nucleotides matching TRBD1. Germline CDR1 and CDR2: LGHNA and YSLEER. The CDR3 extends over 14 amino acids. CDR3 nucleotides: TGCGCCAGCAGCCGCGGACAGGGAAACAATGAGCGGTTCTTC. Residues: CASSRGQGNNERFF.

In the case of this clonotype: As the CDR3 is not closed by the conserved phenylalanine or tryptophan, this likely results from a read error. CDR3 protein: CASTQGARASIHEQYN. The CDR3 DNA follows: TGCGCCAGCACCCAGGGGGCCAGGGCAAGCATCCACGAGCAGTACAAC. V and J are TRBV5-1 and TRBJ2-7; TRBD1 agrees at 8 bases. The V gene end was trimmed by 6 bases and the J gene end by 5 bases; junction bases not matched to a gene: 16. This CDR3 is 16 amino acids long. Germline values: CDR1 SGHRS, CDR2 YFSETQ.

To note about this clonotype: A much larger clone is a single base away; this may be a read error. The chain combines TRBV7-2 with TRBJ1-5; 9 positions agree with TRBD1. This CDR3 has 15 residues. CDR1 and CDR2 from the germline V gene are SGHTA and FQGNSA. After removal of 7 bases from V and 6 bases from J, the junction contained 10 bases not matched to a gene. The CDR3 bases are TGTGCCAGCAACCCCCGGACAGGGGAAGGTCAGCCCCAGCATTTT. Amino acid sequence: CASNPRTGEGQPQHF.

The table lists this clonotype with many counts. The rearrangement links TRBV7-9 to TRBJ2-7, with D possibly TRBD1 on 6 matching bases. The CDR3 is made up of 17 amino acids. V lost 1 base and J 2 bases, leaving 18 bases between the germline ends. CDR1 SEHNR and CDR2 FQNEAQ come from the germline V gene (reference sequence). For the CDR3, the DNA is TGTGCCAGCAGCTTAGGGGTCGGGACAAATGCTCCCTACGAGCAGTACTTC. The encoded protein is CASSLGVGTNAPYEQYF.